Listed here is a single T cell receptor beta chain. The sample originates from a study of beta chain features in type 1 diabetes. Trimming removed 2 bases from V and 7 bases from J; junction bases left unmatched: 3. This CDR3 has 14 residues. Germline V gene sequence: CDR1 GTSNPN, CDR2 SVGIG (reference sequence). The study reverse transcribed the entire isolated RNA, so it sequenced expressed TCRB transcripts. Using immunoSEQ multiplex PCR, the repertoire was profiled, and TCRdb retains in-frame clones only, with some absent. The sample includes some 180,000 clones, less than 15% seen only once; the top ten take 0.6% to 0.8%.

Material for sequencing was central memory CD4+ T cells from blood. The clonotype originates from a woman under 30 in good health. The chain employs TRBV30 and TRBJ2-1; TRBD2 matches at 12 bases. The CDR3 protein is CAWSLLAGGNEQFF. The CDR3 region has the DNA TGTGCCTGGAGTCTTCTAGCGGGGGGGAATGAGCAGTTCTTC.